A single sample gave rise to the 16 T cell receptor beta chains below, sequenced in a study of T-cell reconstitution after alpha-beta-depleted transplantation in children (dated by TCRdb to the mid-2010s). The investigation overall reported the following: The apparently early alphabetaT-cell count recovery about two months after transplant was reportedly dependent on only several hundred rapidly expanded clones derived from non-depleted graft cells.

The sample's time point label is to be understood as: day 60 (about 2 months) after transplantation. Sample treatment or condition, as interpreted from the label and publication: allogeneic hematopoietic cell transplantation with graft depleted of TCRalphabeta T cells and CD19 B cells. The library was prepared using PCR. TCRdb lists the instrument as Illumina HiSeq 2500. TCR libraries were prepared with molecular barcoding, using unique molecular identifiers to normalize TCRbeta repertoire quantification. TCRdb redid the processing of the public reads, applying fastp at Q25 and MiXCR, and retained in-frame beta chains. Rows with one shared CDR3 protein collapse into an entry with the most common genes and DNA. The sample table contains 25,000 to 35,000 distinct CDR3 sequences; only one count was recorded for around 7% of them. The top ten clonotypes cover around 30% of the sample. Their antigens are not known.

Sample: peripheral blood, taken 60 days after TCRalphabeta/CD19-depleted stem cell transplant. Receptor source: a child less than two years old who had a stem cell transplant for acute myeloid leukemia, so the T cells may come from the graft donor.

Ten or more counts support this clonotype. The CDR3 sequence is CASSADRGNYGYTF. The CDR3 DNA sequence: TGTGCCAGCAGCGCGGACAGGGGGAACTATGGCTACACCTTC. The V and J genes are TRBV5-8 and TRBJ1-2; the match to TRBD1 covers 10 bases. CDR3 length: 14 amino acids. V shed 4 bases and J 2 bases; nucleotides not matched to a gene: 2. Germline-derived CDR1 and CDR2 are SGHTS and YDEGEE.

The V call is TRBV24-1, the J call TRBJ2-3; TRBD2 matches 7 bases. The CDR3 sequence is 16 residues long. Trimming took 1 base from V and 1 from J; bases not matched to a gene: 4. Germline CDR1 reads KGHDR; CDR2 reads SFDVKD. The CDR3 DNA reads TGTGCCACCAGTGATTTCGCAGGGAGGGGCACAGATACGCAGTATTTT. It yields the protein CATSDFAGRGTDTQYF.

This clonotype was counted at least ten times. The chain links TRBV18 to TRBJ2-7; unclear D gene. The CDR3 has 13 residues. Per germline, CDR1 KGHSH and CDR2 LQKENI. Trimming took off 2 bases at V and 1 base at J, with 6 bases between the two ends. Written as DNA, the CDR3 is TGTGCCAGCTCACCAATAGAATCCTACGAGCAGTACTTC. Translated: CASSPIESYEQYF.

This clonotype has ten or more counts. V is TRBV10-3 and J is TRBJ2-2; 8 bases agree with TRBD1. CDR1 and CDR2 (germline): ENHRY, SYGVKD. V dropped 4 bases and J dropped 1; count of bases not matched to a gene: 5. CDR3 length: 16 residues. Here the CDR3 DNA reads TGTGCCATCAGTGGATTTGGACAGGGGAACACCGGGGAGCTGTTTTTT. Its protein is CAISGFGQGNTGELFF.

This clonotype was seen many times. V usage is TRBV20-1 and J usage is TRBJ2-1, with no clear D. The ends were cut back, 0 bases at V and 2 bases at J, with 8 bases in the middle. This CDR3 region has 14 residues. Per germline, CDR1 DFQATT and CDR2 SNEGSKA (reference sequence). CDR3 sequence: CSARDRDTYNEQFF. CDR3 nucleotides: TGCAGTGCTAGAGATCGAGACACCTACAATGAGCAGTTCTTC.

This clonotype was observed many times. The chain employs TRBV7-2 and TRBJ2-5; D remains unclear. V was trimmed by 5 bases and J by 5 bases, leaving 15 bases between them. CDR3 length: 14 residues. Germline-derived CDR1 and CDR2 are SGHTA and FQGNSA. The CDR3 region is CASSPSGRSETQYF. The CDR3 DNA sequence: TGTGCCAGCAGCCCCAGTGGTCGATCGGAGACCCAGTACTTC.

The sample holds many counts of this clonotype. This chain connects TRBV24-1 to TRBJ1-1; D is unclear. Germline V CDR1 and CDR2: KGHDR, SFDVKD. V was pared by 2 bases and J by 11 bases, with 14 bases between. CDR3 size: 13 residues. The CDR3 sequence is CATSDSPTGGAFF. In DNA form, the CDR3 reads TGTGCCACCAGTGATTCGCCAACCGGAGGGGCTTTCTTT.

This clonotype was counted ten times or more. The CDR3 is CASSLEVTNEKLFF. The CDR3 coding sequence is TGTGCCAGCAGCTTAGAGGTCACTAATGAAAAACTGTTTTTT. This chain joins TRBV7-4 and TRBJ1-4; D not certain. The V end lost 1 base, the J end lost 2 bases, and 5 bases lay between the germline ends. There are 14 residues in the CDR3. Germline loops: CDR1 SGHVT, CDR2 SQSDAQ.

This clonotype has ten or more counts. This chain joins TRBV4-3 and TRBJ2-7, with 7 bases aligning to TRBD2. There are 14 residues in the CDR3. The V gene's germline CDR1 is LGHNA and CDR2 YSLEER. V shed 1 base and J 2 bases; nucleotides not matched to a gene: 2. The CDR3 sequence: CASSQAGGTYEQYF. The CDR3 coding sequence is TGCGCCAGCAGCCAAGCGGGGGGAACCTACGAGCAGTACTTC.

This clonotype was counted ten times or more. The chain combines TRBV7-8 with TRBJ2-5; D is ambiguous. CDR3 length equals 13 residues. Trimming stripped 5 bases from V and 1 base from J, with 8 bases between. The germline V gene has CDR1 SGHVS and CDR2 FQNEAQ. CDR3 region: CASSPQPQETQYF. The DNA of the CDR3 is TGTGCCAGCAGCCCCCAACCCCAAGAGACCCAGTACTTC.

The CDR3 loop is CASSVGARGAKNIQYF. DNA of the CDR3: TGTGCCAGCAGCGTAGGGGCCCGGGGAGCCAAAAACATTCAGTACTTC. V usage is TRBV9 and J usage is TRBJ2-4, with D maybe TRBD2 (5 bases). Per the germline V gene, CDR1 is SGDLS and CDR2 is YYNGEE. Trimming took off 0 bases at V and 0 bases at J, with 10 bases between the two ends. This CDR3 has 16 amino acids. The entire variable domain, with the rest obtained from reference TRBV9 and TRBJ2-4, is as follows: DSGVTQTPKHLITATGQRVTLRCSPRSGDLSVYWYQQSLDQGLQFLIQYYNGEERAKGNILERFSAQQFPDLHSELNLSSLELGDSALYFCASSVGARGAKNIQYFGAGTRLSVL.

This clonotype was recorded at least ten times. The CDR3 loop reads CASSPGTGSHEQYF. The CDR3, as DNA: TGCGCCAGCAGTCCCGGGACAGGGTCCCACGAGCAGTACTTC. The chain couples TRBV5-1 to TRBJ2-7; 9 bases map to TRBD1. Germline CDR1 is SGHRS and CDR2 is YFSETQ. V was pared by 5 bases and J by 5 bases, with 8 bases of the junction left unmatched. This CDR3 comprises 14 residues.

This clonotype was detected many times. This chain joins TRBV2 and TRBJ2-5; D unresolved. CDR1 SNHLY and CDR2 FYNNEI come from the germline V gene. Trimming took 5 bases from V and 5 from J, leaving 6 bases between them. The CDR3 consists of 11 residues. CDR3 bases: TGTGCCAGCAGTTTTAAGGAGACCCAGTACTTC. Translation: CASSFKETQYF.

This clonotype was counted at least ten times. The chain joins TRBV6-5 to TRBJ2-2; tentative D call: TRBD1 (7 bases). Per germline, CDR1 MNHEY and CDR2 SVGAGI. The germline V and J ends were trimmed by 2 bases and 5 bases, with 12 bases remaining between them. This CDR3 region has 15 residues. The CDR3 sequence: CASSYTTGRTGELFF. The CDR3 nucleotides are TGTGCCAGCAGTTACACGACAGGGAGGACCGGGGAGCTGTTTTTT.

The sample holds many counts of this clonotype. The CDR3 spells CASSLMGRRGTDTQYF. DNA for the CDR3: TGTGCCAGCAGCCTTATGGGGAGGCGTGGCACAGATACGCAGTATTTT. The rearrangement joins TRBV9 to TRBJ2-3; possibly TRBD2 for D (6 bases). The CDR3 loop spans 16 amino acids. V was pared by 4 bases and J by 1 base, with 16 bases between. Germline V gene sequence: CDR1 SGDLS, CDR2 YYNGEE.

This clonotype was seen repeatedly, ten times or more. This sequence joins TRBV11-2 and TRBJ2-5, with unresolved D. CDR1 is SGHAT and CDR2 is FQNNGV in the germline V gene. V shed 7 bases and J shed 2 bases, with 11 bases lying between them. This CDR3 has 13 residues. The CDR3 DNA sequence: TGTGCCAGCACCATCCGTCCTCAAGAGACCCAGTACTTC. The encoded protein is CASTIRPQETQYF.